This note documents a single T cell receptor (beta chain) sequence. What it binds is unknown. These data come from a study of cytomegalovirus exposure and HLA in healthy donors. Notes on the study in general: A later analysis associated 15,000 or so TCR beta sequences with HLA alleles at a 0.05 false discovery rate. TCR beta sequences reportedly predicted most subjects' HLA-A and HLA-B alleles accurately.

The PCR contained 60 Vbeta and 13 Jbeta primers. Methods used by the authors: A follow-up analysis tallied around 76 million unique TCR beta chains, roughly 11 million shared. Clones were read by immunoSEQ multiplex PCR, and TCRdb kept only the in-frame ones, dropping some. That table furnishes V, J and clone size, whereas the DNA furnished D and trimming. The data hold approximately 190,000 clones, with around 70% observed a single time. This receptor was obtained from a man aged 35 to 55 in good health and CMV-seropositive. Specimen: PBMCs.

CDR3 loop: CASRPGNYGYTF. CDR3 bases: TGTGCCAGCCGACCGGGAAACTATGGCTACACCTTC. This chain joins TRBV19 and TRBJ1-2, with D unresolved. CDR1 and CDR2 from the germline V gene are LNHDA and SQIVND (reference sequence). Trimming left V 9 bases short and J 2 bases short, with 10 bases between. CDR3 length: 12 residues. Filled out from reference TRBV19 and TRBJ1-2, the complete variable domain reads DGGITQSPKYLFRKEGQNVTLSCEQNLNHDAMYWYRQDPGQGLRLIYYSQIVNDFQKGDIAEGYSVSREKKESFPLTVTSAQKNPTAFYLCASRPGNYGYTFGSGTRLTVV.